Shown below are 3 T cell receptor beta chains from a single sample sequenced in a study of lymphopenia after photon versus proton radiotherapy (dated by TCRdb to between 2018 and 2021). The library relied on the immunoSEQ multiplex PCR assay. Held by TCRdb, this immuneACCESS table contains in-frame sequences only and omits some clones. Under half of the omission traces to an unresolved V gene where checked; the cause of the rest is unknown. This sample comprises 150,000 to 200,000 clones, more than 85% of them detected only once. The ten largest clones capture around 4.6% of the sample. Sample: peripheral blood, taken from a patient treated with photon-based radiotherapy. Receptors originate from a man aged 45-65 years with gastric cancer.

The chain has TRBV11-2 and TRBJ2-5, with D perhaps being TRBD1 or TRBD2 (5 bases each). CDR3 length: 15 amino acids. Germline V gene sequence: CDR1 SGHAT, CDR2 FQNNGV. Trimming shortened V by 4 bases and J by 2 bases, and 14 bases separated the two germline ends. For the CDR3, the DNA is TGTGCCAGCAGCTCAACGGGACGGTTACAAGAGACCCAGTACTTC. Translation gives CASSSTGRLQETQYF.

This chain uses TRBV5-1 with TRBJ2-1; D not certain. Trimming cost V 1 base and J 1 base, with 9 bases left between them. From germline, CDR1 is SGHRS and CDR2 YFSETQ. This CDR3 is built from 15 residues. The CDR3 loop is CASSLTARSYNEQFF. The CDR3 DNA sequence: TGCGCCAGCAGCTTGACGGCTAGATCCTACAATGAGCAGTTCTTC. Together with reference TRBV5-1 and TRBJ2-1, the CDR3 gives the full variable domain: KAGVTQTPRYLIKTRGQQVTLSCSPISGHRSVSWYQQTPGQGLQFLFEYFSETQRNKGNFPGRFSGRQFSNSRSEMNVSTLELGDSALYLCASSLTARSYNEQFFGPGTRLTVL.

V is TRBV11-2 and J is TRBJ2-7; 7 bases line up with TRBD1. The CDR3 runs to 15 residues. The germline CDR1 and CDR2 sequences are SGHAT and FQNNGV. The V and J ends lost 3 bases and 4 bases, in that order; junction bases with no gene match: 9. Here the CDR3 DNA reads TGTGCCAGCAGCTTCACAGGGGTACTCAATTACGAGCAGTACTTC. This gives the protein CASSFTGVLNYEQYF.